A selection of T cell receptor beta chains follows, all from one sample in a study of identical twins. TCRdb recomputed calls from the 5' RACE reads with MiXCR, one row per CDR3 protein. The sample yields 450,000 or so distinct CDR3 sequences, 14% seen once. These data also formed part of another study, on yellow fever vaccine responses in identical twins.

Sample: CD4+ T cells sorted from blood. These receptors all come from a woman between 18 and 29 years old in good health. CDR3s include the opening cysteine and the closing phenylalanine or tryptophan. The D gene is left open where the match is weak. Expanded clones get a size class; other rows say once, few or many, or leave the size out.

CDR3aa: CAISEARGIKNTGELFF
CDR3nt: TGTGCCATCAGTGAGGCCAGGGGGATCAAGAACACCGGGGAGCTGTTTTTT
abundance: few
v_gene: TRBV10-3
d_gene: TRBD1
j_gene: TRBJ2-2
len: 17

CDR3aa: CSARDLAGTDTQYF
CDR3nt: TGCAGTGCTAGAGACCTAGCAGGAACAGATACGCAGTATTTT
abundance: few
v_gene: TRBV20-1
d_gene: .
j_gene: TRBJ2-3
len: 14

CDR3aa: CASSLSKRTSLSSYEQYF
CDR3nt: TGTGCCAGCAGCTTATCGAAAAGGACTAGCCTCAGCTCCTACGAGCAGTACTTC
abundance: few
v_gene: TRBV7-3
d_gene: TRBD2
j_gene: TRBJ2-7
len: 18

CDR3aa: CASSFQSGQGNTEAFF
CDR3nt: TGTGCCAGCAGTTTCCAGTCGGGACAGGGTAACACTGAAGCTTTCTTT
abundance: .
v_gene: TRBV28
d_gene: TRBD1
j_gene: TRBJ1-1
len: 16

CDR3aa: CASSPGLAGRYYNEQFF
CDR3nt: TGTGCCAGCAGCCCCGGACTAGCGGGAAGGTACTACAATGAGCAGTTCTTC
abundance: few
v_gene: TRBV12-1
d_gene: .
j_gene: TRBJ2-1
len: 17

CDR3aa: CAWRGDRDTGELFF
CDR3nt: TGTGCCTGGAGGGGGGACAGGGACACCGGGGAGCTGTTTTTT
abundance: once
v_gene: TRBV30
d_gene: TRBD1
j_gene: TRBJ2-2
len: 14

CDR3aa: CSARDVRAQETQYF
CDR3nt: TGCAGTGCTAGAGATGTTAGAGCACAAGAGACCCAGTACTTC
abundance: few
v_gene: TRBV20-1
d_gene: .
j_gene: TRBJ2-5
len: 14

CDR3aa: CASISPGLAGRVYNEQFF
CDR3nt: TGTGCCAGCATAAGCCCGGGACTAGCGGGAAGGGTCTACAATGAGCAGTTCTTC
abundance: few
v_gene: TRBV2
d_gene: TRBD2
j_gene: TRBJ2-1
len: 18

CDR3aa: CASSLTGGRQDTQYF
CDR3nt: TGTGCCAGCAGCTTAACCGGCGGCAGGCAAGATACGCAGTATTTT
abundance: .
v_gene: TRBV7-3
d_gene: .
j_gene: TRBJ2-3
len: 15

CDR3aa: CASSLGSSGSRETQYF
CDR3nt: TGCGCCAGCAGCTTGGGTTCTAGCGGGAGCCGAGAGACCCAGTACTTC
abundance: .
v_gene: TRBV5-1
d_gene: TRBD2
j_gene: TRBJ2-5
len: 16

CDR3aa: CSAPPPGQGVYEQFF
CDR3nt: TGCAGTGCCCCGCCCCCGGGACAGGGAGTGTATGAGCAGTTCTTC
abundance: few
v_gene: TRBV20-1
d_gene: TRBD1
j_gene: TRBJ2-1
len: 15

CDR3aa: CATSRVFGSTDTQYF
CDR3nt: TGTGCCACCAGCAGAGTTTTCGGGAGCACAGATACGCAGTATTTT
abundance: .
v_gene: TRBV15
d_gene: .
j_gene: TRBJ2-3
len: 15

CDR3aa: CASSEEGASIYF
CDR3nt: TGTGCCAGCAGTGAAGAAGGAGCGTCCATATATTTT
abundance: .
v_gene: TRBV2
d_gene: .
j_gene: TRBJ1-3
len: 12

CDR3aa: CATSDSQGKRYEQYF
CDR3nt: TGTGCCACCAGTGATTCTCAGGGGAAGCGCTACGAGCAGTACTTC
abundance: few
v_gene: TRBV24-1
d_gene: .
j_gene: TRBJ2-7
len: 15

CDR3aa: CASRGEAQNIQYF
CDR3nt: TGTGCCAGCCGTGGGGAGGCCCAAAACATTCAGTACTTC
abundance: .
v_gene: TRBV12-3/TRBV12-4
d_gene: .
j_gene: TRBJ2-4
len: 13

CDR3aa: CASSQGSNEKLFF
CDR3nt: TGTGCCAGCAGCCAGGGGAGTAATGAAAAACTGTTTTTT
abundance: few
v_gene: TRBV28
d_gene: .
j_gene: TRBJ1-4
len: 13

CDR3aa: CASMRGQGGDTQYF
CDR3nt: TGCGCCAGCATGAGAGGCCAGGGAGGAGATACGCAGTATTTT
abundance: few
v_gene: TRBV5-1
d_gene: .
j_gene: TRBJ2-3
len: 14

CDR3aa: CASNEVGGAPDTQYF
CDR3nt: TGTGCCAGCAATGAAGTGGGGGGGGCCCCAGATACGCAGTATTTT
abundance: few
v_gene: TRBV7-9
d_gene: .
j_gene: TRBJ2-3
len: 15

CDR3aa: CASSASGTMNTGELFF
CDR3nt: TGTGCCAGCAGCGCCTCCGGGACGATGAACACCGGGGAGCTGTTTTTT
abundance: few
v_gene: TRBV13
d_gene: .
j_gene: TRBJ2-2
len: 16

CDR3aa: CASSFVRGAGNQPQHF
CDR3nt: TGTGCCAGCAGTTTTGTCAGGGGCGCGGGCAATCAGCCCCAGCATTTT
abundance: .
v_gene: TRBV27
d_gene: .
j_gene: TRBJ1-5
len: 16

CDR3aa: CASSSDRAHEQFF
CDR3nt: TGCGCCAGCAGCTCTGACAGGGCGCATGAGCAGTTCTTC
abundance: few
v_gene: TRBV5-1
d_gene: TRBD1
j_gene: TRBJ2-1
len: 13

CDR3aa: CASSPVQGADTQYF
CDR3nt: TGTGCCAGCTCACCGGTGCAGGGGGCAGATACGCAGTATTTT
abundance: few
v_gene: TRBV18
d_gene: TRBD1
j_gene: TRBJ2-3
len: 14

CDR3aa: CASRPGQGKTNQPQHF
CDR3nt: TGTGCCAGCAGACCGGGACAGGGGAAAACCAATCAGCCCCAGCATTTT
abundance: .
v_gene: TRBV27
d_gene: TRBD1
j_gene: TRBJ1-5
len: 16

CDR3aa: CSARFGTVNQPQHF
CDR3nt: TGCAGTGCTAGGTTCGGGACAGTCAATCAGCCCCAGCATTTT
abundance: .
v_gene: TRBV20-1
d_gene: TRBD1
j_gene: TRBJ1-5
len: 14

CDR3aa: CASSFLDGNGNEQFF
CDR3nt: TGTGCCAGCAGTTTTCTTGACGGGAATGGGAATGAGCAGTTCTTC
abundance: many
v_gene: TRBV28
d_gene: .
j_gene: TRBJ2-1
len: 15

CDR3aa: CASGPGSYTGELFF
CDR3nt: TGTGCCAGCGGCCCGGGTTCCTACACCGGGGAGCTGTTTTTT
abundance: few
v_gene: TRBV7-2
d_gene: .
j_gene: TRBJ2-2
len: 14

CDR3aa: CASSQPFGRASEAFF
CDR3nt: TGTGCCAGCAGCCAACCCTTCGGGAGGGCATCTGAAGCTTTCTTT
abundance: .
v_gene: TRBV11-2
d_gene: .
j_gene: TRBJ1-1
len: 15

CDR3aa: CASSATGQQHYGYTF
CDR3nt: TGCGCCAGCAGCGCTACGGGACAGCAACACTATGGCTACACCTTC
abundance: few
v_gene: TRBV5-1
d_gene: TRBD1
j_gene: TRBJ1-2
len: 15

CDR3aa: CASSFNGGGRYTDTQYF
CDR3nt: TGTGCCAGCAGTTTTAACGGGGGGGGGCGGTACACAGATACGCAGTATTTT
abundance: few
v_gene: TRBV12-3/TRBV12-4
d_gene: TRBD2
j_gene: TRBJ2-3
len: 17

CDR3aa: CASSPIAGKTRAEQFF
CDR3nt: TGTGCCAGCAGTCCGATCGCCGGGAAAACCCGGGCTGAGCAGTTCTTC
abundance: few
v_gene: TRBV28
d_gene: .
j_gene: TRBJ2-1
len: 16